One and the same sample provided the 29 T cell receptor beta chains below, sequenced in a study of Graves' ophthalmopathy and Graves' hyperthyroidism. The sequenced template was RNA, covering the TCR beta CDR3 region. The workflow started with a first-round RT-PCR run with HTBI primers and then moved on to a second-round multiplex PCR. TCRdb reprocessed the multiplex PCR reads with MiXCR, giving one entry per CDR3 protein. The table records roughly 600,000 distinct CDR3 sequences, just under 40% of them present only once. Sequencing used peripheral blood or thyroid tissue (not recorded which). These receptors came from an adult man with Graves' hyperthyroidism.

This rearrangement joins TRBV7-6 to TRBJ2-7, with D possibly TRBD1 on 6 matching bases. Trimming stripped 5 bases from V and 6 bases from J, with 14 bases between. The CDR3 totals 13 residues. Germline V gives CDR1 SGHVS, CDR2 FNYEAQ. The CDR3 sequence is CASSQSGTSEQYF. Written as DNA, the CDR3 is TGTGCCAGCAGCCAATCCGGGACAAGCGAGCAGTACTTC.

This clonotype was counted at least ten times. This chain links TRBV20-1 with TRBJ1-5; D gene ambiguous. V shed 6 bases and J shed 5 bases, with 11 bases lying between them. This CDR3 contains 12 residues. Germline loops: CDR1 DFQATT, CDR2 SNEGSKA (reference sequence). The CDR3 sequence is CSATDGDQPQHF. CDR3 DNA: TGCAGTGCCACCGACGGGGATCAGCCCCAGCATTTT.

This clonotype was observed a handful of times. The CDR3 here is CASSLQGAIQPQHF. In DNA form, the CDR3 reads TGTGCCAGCAGTCTCCAGGGGGCGATTCAGCCCCAGCATTTT. The chain joins TRBV7-8 to TRBJ1-5; 8 nucleotides match TRBD1. Germline CDR1 reads SGHVS; CDR2 reads FQNEAQ. After removal of 6 bases from V and 6 bases from J, the junction contained 7 bases not matched to a gene. CDR3 length equals 14 residues.

This clonotype was observed once. The CDR3 nucleotides are TGTGCCAGCAGTTCGGACAGGAGAGATACGCAGTATTTT. Translating it yields CASSSDRRDTQYF. V usage is TRBV5-5 and J usage is TRBJ2-3; 7 nucleotides agree with TRBD1. This CDR3 is 13 amino acids long. Germline V gives CDR1 SGHKS, CDR2 YYEKEE (reference sequence). V was clipped by 5 bases and J by 5 bases; unmatched bases: 5.

Worth noting for this clonotype: Compared with germline, one end of the junction differs, possibly owing to a read error. This chain links TRBV5-1 with TRBJ2-2, with 9 bases lining up with TRBD2. The CDR3 contains 16 residues. Germline V gives CDR1 SGHRS, CDR2 YFSETQ. CDR3 residues: CASRGGSSGSTGELFF. For the CDR3, the DNA is TGTGCCAGCAGGGGGGGGAGTAGCGGGAGCACCGGGGAGCTGTTTTTT.

The chain carries TRBV2 and TRBJ2-3; TRBD1 matches 9 bases. The CDR3 has 15 residues. Germline CDR1 SNHLY, CDR2 FYNNEI. J was trimmed by 2 bases and V by 5 bases; bases with no gene match: 5. In DNA form, the CDR3 reads TGTGCCAGCAGTCCGACAGGGGGGGACACAGATACGCAGTATTTT. It is translated as CASSPTGGDTDTQYF.

This clonotype appeared many times. This rearrangement joins TRBV7-2 to TRBJ2-5; D is perhaps TRBD2 (5 bases). The CDR3 loop spans 15 amino acids. V was clipped by 3 bases and J by 10 bases, with 21 bases between them. The V gene's germline CDR1 is SGHTA and CDR2 FQGNSA. The chain's CDR3 is CASSLSGLAMGGQYF. As DNA, the CDR3 is TGTGCCAGCAGCTTGTCCGGACTGGCGATGGGTGGCCAGTACTTC.

The table lists this clonotype with a few counts. The chain has TRBV7-2 and TRBJ2-7; tentative D call: TRBD2 (5 bases). With the DNA end fitting TRBJ2-1 better, the J assignment may be wrong. The CDR3 length is 14 residues. Per germline, CDR1 SGHTA and CDR2 FQGNSA. CDR3 DNA sequence: TGTGCCAGCAGCTTAGTCTCTAGCCTGACTGAGCAGTTCTTC. It encodes CASSLVSSLTEQFF.

This clonotype was detected many times. This chain joins TRBV16 and TRBJ1-1; D gene unclear. The CDR3 totals 13 residues. V was shortened by 2 bases and J by 3 bases, with 7 bases between the two germline ends. Per germline, CDR1 KGHSY and CDR2 FQNENV. Written as DNA, the CDR3 is TGTGCCAGCAGCCAAAACACGTACACTGAAGCTTTCTTT. Translating gives CASSQNTYTEAFF.

In this sample, this clonotype turned up a few times. The chain is built from TRBV28 and TRBJ2-7; 10 bases map to TRBD1. Trimming at V came to 2 bases and at J to 5 bases, leaving 3 bases not matched to a gene. Germline CDR1 and CDR2: MDHEN and SYDVKM. CDR3 length: 14 residues. The CDR3 nucleotides read TGTGCCAGCAGTTTAACCGACAGGGGGCACGAGCAGTACTTC. It yields the protein CASSLTDRGHEQYF.

To note about this clonotype: A much larger clone sits a single nucleotide away, making a read error possible. No conserved phenylalanine or tryptophan ends this CDR3, so it is likely a read error. The chain couples TRBV29-1 to TRBJ1-1; 8 bases fit TRBD1. Germline CDR1 and CDR2: SQVTM and ANQGSEA. CDR3 length equals 12 residues. The CDR3 here is CSVEGQGPEAFL. In DNA form, the CDR3 reads TGCAGCGTAGAAGGACAGGGCCCTGAAGCTTTCCTT.

This clonotype was recorded many times. This sequence joins TRBV4-1 and TRBJ2-5; D might be TRBD2 (5 bases). The ends were cut back, 5 bases at V and 5 bases at J, with 18 bases in the middle. The length of the CDR3 is 15 residues. Germline CDR1 reads MGHRA; CDR2 reads YSYEKL. This chain's CDR3 is CASSASGPSGETQYF. CDR3 bases: TGCGCCAGCAGCGCTTCTGGTCCCTCGGGGGAGACCCAGTACTTC.

This clonotype came up once. Being one base from a much bigger clone, this may be a read error. The chain uses TRBV15 and TRBJ1-4, with 7 bases aligning to TRBD1. CDR3 length equals 14 residues. Germline assignment: CDR1 LNHNV and CDR2 YYDKDF (reference sequence). CDR3: CTTSTRDSNEKLFF. In DNA form, the CDR3 reads TGTACCACCAGCACCAGGGACAGCAATGAAAAACTGTTTTTT.

To note about this clonotype: A single base separates this from a much larger clone, so it may be a read error. The chain joins TRBV12-3 or TRBV12-4 to TRBJ1-1; no reliable D call. The CDR3 spans 17 residues. Trimming stripped 11 bases from V and 1 base from J, with 26 bases between. The CDR3 nucleotides are TGTGCCGGCTTCTACCAGGTTTCTGATAAATCGAACACTGAAGCTTTCTTT. Residues: CAGFYQVSDKSNTEAFF.

A note on this clonotype: One base away lies a much larger clone, so this may be a sequencing read error. The chain employs TRBV5-6 and TRBJ1-5, with D possibly being TRBD1 (6 bases). The CDR3 covers 15 residues. The germline CDR1 and CDR2 sequences are SGHDT and YYEEEE. DNA of the CDR3: TGTGTCAGCAGCTTGTACAGGGTAAGCAATCAGCCCCAGCATTTT. Translating it yields CVSSLYRVSNQPQHF.

This clonotype showed up many times. The junction shows a germline mismatch at one end, possibly a read error. V usage is TRBV24-1 and J usage is TRBJ1-1; D is possibly TRBD1 (6 bases). The CDR3 length is 13 residues. Germline-derived CDR1 and CDR2 are KGHDR and SFDVKD. The CDR3 region is CAISEGGRTEAFF. As DNA, the CDR3 is TGTGCCATCAGTGAAGGGGGGAGAACTGAAGCTTTCTTT.

This clonotype was observed at least ten times. The chain links TRBV25-1 to TRBJ2-7; D remains unclear. This CDR3 has 11 amino acids. From germline, CDR1 is MGHDK and CDR2 SYGVNS. V lost 8 bases to trimming and J lost 6 bases, with 11 bases between them. The CDR3 protein is CASRKRVEQYF. CDR3 in DNA: TGTGCCAGCCGCAAAAGAGTCGAGCAGTACTTC.

V gene TRBV2 combines with J gene TRBJ2-5, with 8 bases matching TRBD2. The J call could be wrong; TRBJ2-1 is a better fit for the DNA end. There are 12 residues in the CDR3. CDR1 is SNHLY and CDR2 is FYNNEI in the germline V gene. CDR3 protein: CASRRGGSEQFF. Here the CDR3 DNA reads TGTGCCAGCAGACGGGGGGGTAGTGAGCAGTTCTTC.

This clonotype was counted only a few times. The chain has TRBV30 and TRBJ2-7; 8 bases match TRBD1. The CDR3 runs to 14 residues. V was clipped by 2 bases and J by 3 bases; unmatched bases: 6. Germline V gene data show CDR1 as GTSNPN and CDR2 as SVGIG (reference sequence). The CDR3 reads CAWSSGGANYEQYF. The CDR3 bases are TGTGCCTGGAGTTCAGGGGGCGCAAACTACGAGCAGTACTTC. Using reference TRBV30 and TRBJ2-7 for the parts outside the CDR3, the full variable domain is SQTIHQWPATLVQPVGSPLSLECTVEGTSNPNLYWYRQAAGRGLQLLFYSVGIGQISSEVPQNLSASRPQDRQFILSSKKLLLSDSGFYLCAWSSGGANYEQYFGPGTRLTVT.

This clonotype has at least ten counts. This chain joins TRBV19 and TRBJ1-1, with a tentative D call TRBD1 (5 bases). Deletions cut 3 bases from V and 2 bases from J, with 22 bases between. Germline V gene data show CDR1 as LNHDA and CDR2 as SQIVND (reference sequence). The CDR3 is 18 amino acids. The CDR3 DNA follows: TGTGCCAGTAGTATGGCTAGGGGAAGAGCACCGTTTAACACTGAAGCTTTCTTT. Translated: CASSMARGRAPFNTEAFF.

This clonotype was seen repeatedly, ten times or more. The V call is TRBV4-1, the J call TRBJ2-7; D gene uncertain. V lost 0 bases and J lost 0, with 12 bases in between. The CDR3 sequence is 16 residues long. CDR1 is MGHRA, CDR2 YSYEKL, per germline. DNA of the CDR3: TGCGCCAGCAGCCAAGATACGCAGGCAGCCTCCTACGAGCAGTACTTC. Translating gives CASSQDTQAASYEQYF.

This chain joins TRBV29-1 and TRBJ1-5; no clear D. V was pared by 6 bases and J by 1 base, with 10 bases between. Germline CDR1 SQVTM, CDR2 ANQGSEA. The CDR3 is 13 residues long. In DNA, the CDR3 is TGCAGCGTAGGAGTACTGAGCAATCAGCCCCAGCATTTT. Protein sequence: CSVGVLSNQPQHF. The full variable domain, rest sourced from reference TRBV29-1 and TRBJ1-5, is SAVISQKPSRDICQRGTSLTIQCQVDSQVTMMFWYRQQPGQSLTLIATANQGSEATYESGFVIDKFPISRPNLTFSTLTVSNMSPEDSSIYLCSVGVLSNQPQHFGDGTRLSIL.

In its sample, this clonotype was seen many times. The CDR3 nucleotides are TGTGCCAGCAGCTTAGGGCTCCCCCCTACGCAAGGTGGTGAAAAACTGTTTTTT. Translating it yields CASSLGLPPTQGGEKLFF. This sequence joins TRBV7-2 and TRBJ1-4; D gene unclear. V dropped 1 base and J dropped 7 bases, with 22 bases sitting between them. CDR3 length: 18 residues. Germline V gene data show CDR1 as SGHTA and CDR2 as FQGNSA.

The chain employs TRBV24-1 and TRBJ1-1; a possible D gene is TRBD1 (6 bases). Germline V gives CDR1 KGHDR, CDR2 SFDVKD. Trimming left V 3 bases short and J 6 bases short, with 16 bases between. The CDR3 totals 15 residues. The CDR3 sequence: CATSDRTGPGAEAFF. The CDR3, as DNA: TGTGCCACCAGTGATCGAACAGGGCCGGGCGCTGAAGCTTTCTTT.

This clonotype has ten or more counts. The rearrangement links TRBV29-1 to TRBJ1-1; D unclear. Trimming pared 6 bases from V and 1 base from J, leaving 18 bases between. The CDR3 has 15 amino acids. Germline values: CDR1 SQVTM, CDR2 ANQGSEA. The CDR3 spells CSVRPRAIGNTEAFF. CDR3 DNA: TGCAGCGTCCGACCGAGGGCGATTGGGAACACTGAAGCTTTCTTT.

This clonotype was seen ten or more times. V is TRBV29-1 and J is TRBJ2-6; 7 bases map to TRBD1. V shed 5 bases and J 0 bases; nucleotides not matched to a gene: 16. CDR1 is SQVTM, CDR2 ANQGSEA, per germline. This CDR3 contains 19 residues. The CDR3 DNA follows: TGCAGCGTTCCCATTCGATTGACAGGGCAGAGCTCTGGGGCCAACGTCCTGACTTTC. Translated: CSVPIRLTGQSSGANVLTF.

The gene calls are TRBV2 and TRBJ2-3, with a possible D match to TRBD2 (5 bases). The CDR3 loop spans 15 amino acids. CDR1 is SNHLY, CDR2 FYNNEI, per germline. The ends were cut back, 10 bases at V and 0 bases at J, with 17 bases in the middle. For the CDR3, the DNA is TGTGCCAACACGGGCCAGTGGACTAGCACAGATACGCAGTATTTT. Its translation is CANTGQWTSTDTQYF.

Many counts were recorded for this clonotype. J is TRBJ2-2 and V is TRBV7-3; weak D call: TRBD1 (5 bases). The germline V gene has CDR1 SGHTA and CDR2 FQGTGA. CDR3 length: 15 amino acids. V was trimmed by 5 bases and J by 4 bases, leaving 14 bases between them. The CDR3 sequence is CASSINGQSTGELFF. The CDR3 bases are TGTGCCAGCAGCATCAACGGACAAAGCACCGGGGAGCTGTTTTTT.

The V gene is TRBV24-1, the J gene TRBJ1-5, with 8 bases matching TRBD1. Germline V lookup: CDR1 KGHDR, CDR2 SFDVKD. The CDR3 totals 13 residues. V shed 10 bases, J shed 2 bases, and the junction held 3 bases outside the gene matches. CDR3 region: CATATGGNQPQHF. The DNA of the CDR3 is TGTGCCACGGCGACAGGGGGCAATCAGCCCCAGCATTTT.